This TCR beta chain was identified in a study of cytomegalovirus exposure and HLA in healthy donors. Overall study context: Genotyping of hundreds of donors showed that approximately 83% belonged to the Caucasian-associated ancestry cluster.

Vbeta (60) and Jbeta (13) primers were used in the PCR. Sequencing was performed with immunoSEQ multiplex PCR; in TCRdb, only in-frame clones are kept and a portion is missing. In the table there are around 190,000 clones, 65% to 90% of which are singletons. In regard to this clone: Its antigen is undetermined.

General study results and limits: From TCR beta sequences, most subjects' HLA-A and HLA-B alleles were reportedly predicted accurately.

The germline V and J ends were trimmed by 7 bases and 7 bases, with 14 bases remaining between them. CDR1 is MNHNS, CDR2 SASEGT, per germline. The CDR3 contains 12 residues. This TCR was recovered from a woman aged 50 to 60 in good health and CMV-seronegative. Sample: PBMCs. The rearrangement uses TRBV6-1 and TRBJ2-7; D might be TRBD1 (5 bases). The CDR3 here is CASTLQGREQYF. The CDR3 DNA reads TGTGCCAGCACACTCCAGGGTAGGGAGCAGTACTTC.